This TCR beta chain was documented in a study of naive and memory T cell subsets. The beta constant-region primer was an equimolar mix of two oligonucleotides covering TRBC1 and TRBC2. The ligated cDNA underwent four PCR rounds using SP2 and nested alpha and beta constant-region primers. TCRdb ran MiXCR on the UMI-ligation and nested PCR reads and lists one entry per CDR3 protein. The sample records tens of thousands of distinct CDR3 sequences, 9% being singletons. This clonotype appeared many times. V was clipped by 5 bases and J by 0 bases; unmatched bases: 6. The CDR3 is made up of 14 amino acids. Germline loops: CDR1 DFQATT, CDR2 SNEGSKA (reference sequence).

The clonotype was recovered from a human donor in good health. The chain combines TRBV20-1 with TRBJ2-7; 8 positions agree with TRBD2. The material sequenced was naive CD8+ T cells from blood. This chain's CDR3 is CSASSGSSSYEQYF. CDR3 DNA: TGCAGTGCTTCCAGCGGGAGTTCCTCCTACGAGCAGTACTTC.